Described below is a single TCR beta chain sequence and its context. This sample was included in a study of CD8 T cells in Susac syndrome. With V trimmed by 3 bases and J by 8 bases, 11 bases remained unmatched. The CDR3 is made up of 14 amino acids. Germline lookup yields CDR1 DFQATT and CDR2 SNEGSKA (reference sequence). Random-hexamer reverse transcription was applied to about 0.5 to 1 ug RNA. TCRdb used MiXCR to reprocess the immunoSEQ multiplex PCR reads, holding one entry per CDR3 protein. The sample records some 450,000 distinct CDR3 sequences, more than 70% being singletons. The patients serving as multiple sclerosis controls were treatment-naive. They had stable or active relapsing-remitting disease and fulfilled revised McDonald criteria. Purification of the CD8+ and CD4+ T cells relied on negative isolation, and TEMRA cells underwent FACS enrichment.

The sequencing input was CD8+ T cells from PBMCs. The origin of this receptor is a human donor with multiple sclerosis. V usage is TRBV20-1 and J usage is TRBJ1-2; 8 bases align to TRBD1. The CDR3 loop is CSARGGQGEEGYTF. Here the CDR3 DNA reads TGCAGTGCTAGGGGCGGACAGGGAGAAGAGGGCTACACCTTC.